Presented here are 11 T cell receptor beta chains from one specimen sequenced in a study of graft-versus-host responses after intestinal transplantation. Their antigens are not known. This table comes from immunoSEQ multiplex PCR, and its TCRdb copy is limited to in-frame clones, with some not included. Among 28,000 or so clones listed, around 85% were seen once. This specimen consisted of unstimulated CD8+ T cells sorted from spleen or lymph node cells, obtained before intestinal transplant. The receptors come from a human donor who received an intestinal transplant.

This chain joins TRBV4-1 and TRBJ2-1; 12 nucleotides agree with TRBD2. The CDR3 has 15 residues. The V and J ends lost 4 bases and 3 bases, in that order; junction bases with no gene match: 1. The germline V gene encodes CDR1 MGHRA and CDR2 YSYEKL. The CDR3 DNA reads as TGCGCCAGCAGCCCGGGACTAGCGGGCTACAATGAGCAGTTCTTC. The encoded protein is CASSPGLAGYNEQFF.

The chain is built from TRBV6-1 and TRBJ2-7; TRBD1 aligns across 10 bases. Germline CDR1 is MNHNS and CDR2 is SASEGT. V lost 4 bases to trimming and J lost 11 bases; unmatched junction nucleotides: 11. The CDR3 sequence is 14 residues long. The CDR3 spells CASSAYGTGVSEYF. CDR3 in DNA: TGTGCCAGCAGTGCCTATGGGACAGGGGTTAGCGAGTACTTC.

J is TRBJ2-7 and V is TRBV5-1, with 10 nucleotides matching TRBD2. From germline, CDR1 is SGHRS and CDR2 YFSETQ. The CDR3 contains 17 residues. J lost 3 bases, V lost 4 bases, and 13 bases had no gene match. The CDR3 reads CASSAGLANTMIYEQYF. The CDR3 DNA follows: TGCGCCAGCAGCGCGGGACTAGCGAACACCATGATCTACGAGCAGTACTTC. The entire variable domain, with the rest obtained from reference TRBV5-1 and TRBJ2-7, is as follows: KAGVTQTPRYLIKTRGQQVTLSCSPISGHRSVSWYQQTPGQGLQFLFEYFSETQRNKGNFPGRFSGRQFSNSRSEMNVSTLELGDSALYLCASSAGLANTMIYEQYFGPGTRLTVT.

By sample share, this clone is medium-sized (0.01 to 0.1%). The chain has TRBV10-3 and TRBJ1-5; no firm D call. V lost 5 bases, J lost 7 bases, and 12 bases lay in between. This CDR3 contains 13 residues. Germline CDR1 and CDR2: ENHRY and SYGVKD. The CDR3: CAISSNPGQPQHF. The CDR3 DNA sequence: TGTGCCATCAGTTCCAACCCTGGCCAGCCCCAGCATTTT.

This chain links TRBV11-2 with TRBJ2-7, with a tentative D call TRBD2 (7 bases). Trimming took off 4 bases at V and 1 base at J, with 11 bases between the two ends. The germline gives CDR1 SGHAT, CDR2 FQNNGV. The CDR3 loop spans 14 amino acids. The CDR3 DNA follows: TGTGCCAGCAGCTCTAGGGGGGGTTCCTACGAGCAGTACTTC. It encodes CASSSRGGSYEQYF.

The chain combines TRBV18 with TRBJ1-4; D remains unclear. Germline V lookup: CDR1 KGHSH, CDR2 LQKENI. Between the trimmed V and J ends, which lost 3 bases and 5 bases, there was a span of 10 bases. The CDR3 spans 14 residues. The CDR3: CASSPQRENEKLFF. DNA of the CDR3: TGTGCCAGCTCACCCCAACGGGAAAATGAAAAACTGTTTTTT.

This clone came up once. This chain connects TRBV7-2 to TRBJ2-7; 10 bases align to TRBD1. From germline, CDR1 is SGHTA and CDR2 FQGNSA. J was trimmed by 0 bases and V by 5 bases; bases with no gene match: 7. The CDR3 has 16 amino acids. DNA for the CDR3: TGTGCCAGCAGCCTGGGACAGGGGCTAACCTCCTACGAGCAGTACTTC. It encodes CASSLGQGLTSYEQYF.

V usage is TRBV27 and J usage is TRBJ2-2; D not certain. Between the trimmed V and J ends, which lost 3 bases and 4 bases, there was a span of 9 bases. The CDR3 runs to 14 residues. Germline V lookup: CDR1 MNHEY, CDR2 SMNVEV (reference sequence). As DNA, the CDR3 is TGTGCCAGCAGTTTTGGCACCTCCACCGGGGAGCTGTTTTTT. Amino acid sequence: CASSFGTSTGELFF.

The rearrangement links TRBV30 to TRBJ2-7, with 7 positions matching TRBD2. CDR1 and CDR2 (germline): GTSNPN, SVGIG (reference sequence). With 1 base clipped from V and 0 bases from J, the junction kept 3 bases outside the gene matches. CDR3 size: 14 residues. In DNA, the CDR3 is TGTGCCTGGAGTGGAGCGGGGAGCTCCTACGAGCAGTACTTC. Translating it yields CAWSGAGSSYEQYF.

The chain links TRBV6-5 to TRBJ2-7; D unclear. V dropped 6 bases and J dropped 2 bases, with 17 bases sitting between them. CDR3 length: 15 residues. Germline V CDR1 and CDR2: MNHEY, SVGAGI. This CDR3 reads CASRLTVQYPYEQYF. The CDR3 DNA sequence: TGTGCCAGCAGGCTAACGGTACAGTATCCCTACGAGCAGTACTTC.

This chain connects TRBV6-4 to TRBJ1-1; TRBD1 aligns across 8 bases. Germline V gene data show CDR1 as MRHNA and CDR2 as SNTAGT. V lost 6 bases to trimming and J lost 4 bases; unmatched junction nucleotides: 7. The CDR3 runs 14 residues. The CDR3 sequence is CASSEGQGGTEAFF. The CDR3 DNA is TGTGCCAGCAGCGAAGGACAGGGAGGCACTGAAGCTTTCTTT.